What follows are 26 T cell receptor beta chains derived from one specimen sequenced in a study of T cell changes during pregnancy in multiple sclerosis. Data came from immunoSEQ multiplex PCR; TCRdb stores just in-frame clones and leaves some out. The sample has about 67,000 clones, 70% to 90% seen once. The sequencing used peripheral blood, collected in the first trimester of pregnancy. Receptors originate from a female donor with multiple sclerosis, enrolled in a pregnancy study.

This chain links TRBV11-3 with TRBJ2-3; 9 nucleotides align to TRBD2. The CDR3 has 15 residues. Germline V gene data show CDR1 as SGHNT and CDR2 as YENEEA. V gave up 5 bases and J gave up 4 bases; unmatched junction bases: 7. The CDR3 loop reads CASSAGTSFPDTQYF. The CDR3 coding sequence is TGTGCCAGCAGCGCCGGGACTAGCTTCCCAGATACGCAGTATTTT.

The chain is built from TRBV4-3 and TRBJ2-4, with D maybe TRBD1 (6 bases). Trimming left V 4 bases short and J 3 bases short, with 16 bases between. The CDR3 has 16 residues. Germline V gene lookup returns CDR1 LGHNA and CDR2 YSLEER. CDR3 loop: CASSPTGRQGKNIQYF. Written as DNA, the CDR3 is TGCGCCAGCAGCCCGACAGGAAGGCAAGGCAAAAACATTCAGTACTTC.

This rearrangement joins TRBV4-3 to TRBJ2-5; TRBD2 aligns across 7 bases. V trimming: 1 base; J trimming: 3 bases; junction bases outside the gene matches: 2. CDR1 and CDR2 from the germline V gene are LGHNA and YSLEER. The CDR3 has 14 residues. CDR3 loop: CASSQGRGKETQYF. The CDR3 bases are TGCGCCAGCAGCCAAGGGCGGGGGAAAGAGACCCAGTACTTC.

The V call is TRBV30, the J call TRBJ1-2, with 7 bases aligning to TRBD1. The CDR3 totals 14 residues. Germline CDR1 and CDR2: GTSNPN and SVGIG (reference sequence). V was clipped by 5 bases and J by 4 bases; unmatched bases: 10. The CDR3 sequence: CAWDRQGLIYGYTF. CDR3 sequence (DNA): TGTGCCTGGGACCGACAGGGACTCATCTATGGCTACACCTTC.

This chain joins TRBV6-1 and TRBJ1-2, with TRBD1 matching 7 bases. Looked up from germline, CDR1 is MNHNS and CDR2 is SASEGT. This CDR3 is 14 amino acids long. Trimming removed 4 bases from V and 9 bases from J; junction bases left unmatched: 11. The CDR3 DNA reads TGTGCCAGCAGTGCCCAAGGGGGCCTTGAAAGCTACACCTTC. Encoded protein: CASSAQGGLESYTF.

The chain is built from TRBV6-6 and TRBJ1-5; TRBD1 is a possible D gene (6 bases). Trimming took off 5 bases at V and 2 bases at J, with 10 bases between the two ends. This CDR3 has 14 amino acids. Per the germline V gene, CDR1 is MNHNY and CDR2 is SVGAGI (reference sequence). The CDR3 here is CASSLQGGNQPQHF. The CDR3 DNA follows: TGTGCCAGCAGTCTACAGGGAGGCAATCAGCCCCAGCATTTT.

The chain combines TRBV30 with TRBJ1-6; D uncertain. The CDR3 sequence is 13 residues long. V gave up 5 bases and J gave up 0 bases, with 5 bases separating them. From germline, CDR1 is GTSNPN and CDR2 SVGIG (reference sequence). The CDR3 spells CAWGSSYNSPLHF. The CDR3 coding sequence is TGTGCCTGGGGGAGCTCCTATAATTCACCCCTCCACTTT.

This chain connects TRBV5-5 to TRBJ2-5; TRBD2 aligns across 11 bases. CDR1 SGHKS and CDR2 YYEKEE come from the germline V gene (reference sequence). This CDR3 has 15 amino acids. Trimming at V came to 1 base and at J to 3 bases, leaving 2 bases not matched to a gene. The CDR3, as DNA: TGTGCCAGCAGCTTGAGACTAGCGGGAAAAGAGACCCAGTACTTC. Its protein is CASSLRLAGKETQYF.

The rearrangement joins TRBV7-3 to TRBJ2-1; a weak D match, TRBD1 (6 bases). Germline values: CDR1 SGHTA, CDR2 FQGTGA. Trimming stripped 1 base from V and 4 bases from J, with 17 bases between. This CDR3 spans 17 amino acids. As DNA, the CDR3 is TGTGCCAGCAGCTTAAGGTCAGGGGCTAGTTTATACAATGAGCAGTTCTTC. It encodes CASSLRSGASLYNEQFF.

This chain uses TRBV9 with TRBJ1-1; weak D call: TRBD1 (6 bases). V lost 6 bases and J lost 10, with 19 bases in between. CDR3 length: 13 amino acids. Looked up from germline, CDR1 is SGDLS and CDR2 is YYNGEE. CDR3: CASKFYPEGVAFF. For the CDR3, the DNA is TGTGCCAGCAAGTTCTACCCTGAGGGGGTAGCTTTCTTT.

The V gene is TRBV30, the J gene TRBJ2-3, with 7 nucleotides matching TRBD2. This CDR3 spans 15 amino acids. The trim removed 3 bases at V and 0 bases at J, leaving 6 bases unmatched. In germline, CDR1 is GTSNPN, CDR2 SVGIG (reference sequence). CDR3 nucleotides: TGTGCCTGGAGACCCGCCGGGGGGAGCACAGATACGCAGTATTTT. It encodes CAWRPAGGSTDTQYF.

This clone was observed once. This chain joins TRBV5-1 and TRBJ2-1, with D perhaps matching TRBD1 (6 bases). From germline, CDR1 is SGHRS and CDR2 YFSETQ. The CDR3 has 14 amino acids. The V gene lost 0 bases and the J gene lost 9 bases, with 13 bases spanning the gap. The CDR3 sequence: CASSLDMGRGEQFF. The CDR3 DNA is TGCGCCAGCAGCTTGGACATGGGCAGGGGTGAGCAGTTCTTC.

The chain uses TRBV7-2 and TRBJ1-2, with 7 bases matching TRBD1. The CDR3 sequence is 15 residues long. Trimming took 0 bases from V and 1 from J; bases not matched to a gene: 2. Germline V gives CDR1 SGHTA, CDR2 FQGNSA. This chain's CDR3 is CASSLATGFNYGYTF. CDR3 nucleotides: TGTGCCAGCAGCTTAGCGACAGGGTTTAACTATGGCTACACCTTC. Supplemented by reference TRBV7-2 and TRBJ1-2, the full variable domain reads GAGVSQSPSNKVTEKGKDVELRCDPISGHTALYWYRQSLGQGLEFLIYFQGNSAPDKSGLPSDRFSAERTGGSVSTLTIQRTQQEDSAVYLCASSLATGFNYGYTFGSGTRLTVV.

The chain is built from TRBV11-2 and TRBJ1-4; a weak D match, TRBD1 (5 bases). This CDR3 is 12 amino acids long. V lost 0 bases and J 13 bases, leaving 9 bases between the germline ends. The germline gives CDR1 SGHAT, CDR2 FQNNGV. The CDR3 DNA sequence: TGTGCCAGCAGCTTAGACAGGGTCGGACTGTTTTTT. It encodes CASSLDRVGLFF.

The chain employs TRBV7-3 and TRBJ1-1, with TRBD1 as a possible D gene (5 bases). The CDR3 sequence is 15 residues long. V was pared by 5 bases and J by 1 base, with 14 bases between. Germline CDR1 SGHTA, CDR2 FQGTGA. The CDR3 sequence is CASSLKGAPNTEAFF. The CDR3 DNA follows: TGTGCCAGCAGCCTAAAAGGGGCACCGAACACTGAAGCTTTCTTT.

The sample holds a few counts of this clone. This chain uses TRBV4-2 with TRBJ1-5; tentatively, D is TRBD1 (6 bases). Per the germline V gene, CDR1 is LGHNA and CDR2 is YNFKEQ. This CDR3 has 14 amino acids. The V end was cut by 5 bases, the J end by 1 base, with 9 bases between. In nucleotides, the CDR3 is TGTGCCAGCAGCATTGGACAGAGCAATCAGCCCCAGCATTTT. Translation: CASSIGQSNQPQHF.

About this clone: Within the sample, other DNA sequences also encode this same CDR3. In DNA form, the CDR3 reads TGTGCCAGCAGTGACTCGCCAGGGGGCTCACCCCTCCACTTT. Its translation: CASSDSPGGSPLHF. J is TRBJ1-6 and V is TRBV6-4; 8 bases agree with TRBD1. The germline V gene has CDR1 MRHNA and CDR2 SNTAGT. The CDR3 is 14 amino acids. V trimming: 0 bases; J trimming: 10 bases; junction bases outside the gene matches: 2.

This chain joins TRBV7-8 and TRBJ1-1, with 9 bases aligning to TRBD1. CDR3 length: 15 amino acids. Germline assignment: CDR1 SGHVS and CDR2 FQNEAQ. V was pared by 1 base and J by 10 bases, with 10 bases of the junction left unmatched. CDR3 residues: CASSLDRTGVTPAFF. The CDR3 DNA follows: TGTGCCAGCAGCTTAGACCGGACAGGGGTTACGCCAGCTTTCTTT.

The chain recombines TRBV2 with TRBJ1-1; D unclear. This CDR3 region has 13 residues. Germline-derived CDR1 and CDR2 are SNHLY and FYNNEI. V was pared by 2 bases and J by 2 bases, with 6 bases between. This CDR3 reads CASSEYSNTEAFF. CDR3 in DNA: TGTGCCAGCAGTGAATATAGCAACACTGAAGCTTTCTTT. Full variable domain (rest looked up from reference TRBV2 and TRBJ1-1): EPEVTQTPSHQVTQMGQEVILRCVPISNHLYFYWYRQILGQKVEFLVSFYNNEISEKSEIFDDQFSVERPDGSNFTLKIRSTKLEDSAMYFCASSEYSNTEAFFGQGTRLTVV.

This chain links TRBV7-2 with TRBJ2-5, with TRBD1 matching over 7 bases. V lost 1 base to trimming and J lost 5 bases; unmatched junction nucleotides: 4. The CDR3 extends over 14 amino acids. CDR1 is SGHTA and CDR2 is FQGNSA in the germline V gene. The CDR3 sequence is CASSLDRGVETQYF. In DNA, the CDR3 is TGTGCCAGCAGCTTAGACAGGGGAGTGGAGACCCAGTACTTC.

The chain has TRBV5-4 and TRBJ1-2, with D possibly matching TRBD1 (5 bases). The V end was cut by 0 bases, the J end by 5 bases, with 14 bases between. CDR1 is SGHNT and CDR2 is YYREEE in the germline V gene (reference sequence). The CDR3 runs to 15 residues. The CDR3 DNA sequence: TGTGCCAGCAGCTTGGAAGGCGGGAGGGGATATGGCTACACCTTC. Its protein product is CASSLEGGRGYGYTF.

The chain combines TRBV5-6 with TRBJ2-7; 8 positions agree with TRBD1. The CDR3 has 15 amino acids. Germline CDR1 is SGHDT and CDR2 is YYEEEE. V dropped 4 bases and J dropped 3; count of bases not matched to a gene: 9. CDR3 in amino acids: CASSPEMGTGYEQYF. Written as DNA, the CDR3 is TGTGCCAGCAGCCCGGAGATGGGGACAGGCTACGAGCAGTACTTC. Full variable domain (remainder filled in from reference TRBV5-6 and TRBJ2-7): DAGVTQSPTHLIKTRGQQVTLRCSPKSGHDTVSWYQQALGQGPQFIFQYYEEEERQRGNFPDRFSGHQFPNYSSELNVNALLLGDSALYLCASSPEMGTGYEQYFGPGTRLTVT.

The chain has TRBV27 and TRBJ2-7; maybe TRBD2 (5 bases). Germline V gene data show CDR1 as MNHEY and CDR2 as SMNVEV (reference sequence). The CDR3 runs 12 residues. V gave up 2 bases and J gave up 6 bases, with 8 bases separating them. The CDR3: CASSLPGLEQYF. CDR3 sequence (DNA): TGTGCCAGCAGTTTACCCGGACTCGAGCAGTACTTC.

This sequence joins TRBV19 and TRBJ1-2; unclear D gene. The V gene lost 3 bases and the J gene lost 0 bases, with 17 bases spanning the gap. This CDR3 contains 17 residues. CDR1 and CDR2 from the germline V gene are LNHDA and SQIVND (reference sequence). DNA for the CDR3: TGTGCCAGTAGTATGCGGGGTCCGCGGGTGGCTAACTATGGCTACACCTTC. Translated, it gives CASSMRGPRVANYGYTF.

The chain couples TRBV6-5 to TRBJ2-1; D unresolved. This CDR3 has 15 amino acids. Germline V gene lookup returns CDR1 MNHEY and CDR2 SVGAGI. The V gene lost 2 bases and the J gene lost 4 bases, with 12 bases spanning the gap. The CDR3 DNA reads TGTGCCAGCAGTTACCTGGCTGATGCATACAATGAGCAGTTCTTC. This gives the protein CASSYLADAYNEQFF.

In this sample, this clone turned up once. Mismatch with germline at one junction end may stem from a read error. The CDR3 is CASSIAPGLKATGELFF. In nucleotides, the CDR3 is TGTGCCAGCAGCATAGCCCCGGGACTTAAGGCGACCGGGGAGCTGTTTTTT. V usage is TRBV7-9 and J usage is TRBJ2-2, with D possibly being TRBD2 (6 bases). Germline lookup yields CDR1 SEHNR and CDR2 FQNEAQ (reference sequence). CDR3 length: 17 amino acids.